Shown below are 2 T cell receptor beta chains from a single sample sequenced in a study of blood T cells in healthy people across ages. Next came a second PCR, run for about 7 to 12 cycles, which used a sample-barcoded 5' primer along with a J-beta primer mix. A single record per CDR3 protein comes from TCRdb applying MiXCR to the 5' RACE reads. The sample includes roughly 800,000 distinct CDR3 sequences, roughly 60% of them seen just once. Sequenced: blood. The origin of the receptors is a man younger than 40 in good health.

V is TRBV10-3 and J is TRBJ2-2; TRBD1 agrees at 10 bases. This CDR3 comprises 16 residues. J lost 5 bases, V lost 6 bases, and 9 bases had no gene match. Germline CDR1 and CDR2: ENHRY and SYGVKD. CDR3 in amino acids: CAIRPPGQGTTGELFF. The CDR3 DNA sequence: TGTGCCATCAGACCACCGGGACAGGGGACGACCGGGGAGCTGTTTTTT.

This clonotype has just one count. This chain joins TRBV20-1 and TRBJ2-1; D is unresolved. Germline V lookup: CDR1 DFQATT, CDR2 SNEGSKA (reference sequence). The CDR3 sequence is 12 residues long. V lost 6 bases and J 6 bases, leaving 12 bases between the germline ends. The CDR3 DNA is TGCAGTGCCCGTATGTTTCGCAATGAGCAGTTCTTC. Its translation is CSARMFRNEQFF.